The 9 T cell receptor beta chains listed next were all sequenced from one sample in a study of memory CD4+ T cells and cytomegalovirus serostatus. The sort gate was single viable CD3+CD4+CD8-CD45RO+ cells for memory CD4+ T cells. TCRdb's copy holds only in-frame clones and misses some; the assay was immunoSEQ multiplex PCR. Of 50,000 to 60,000 clones listed, 70% to 85% are singletons. Sequencing input: memory CD4+ T cells from blood. Receptors originate from an adult in good health and CMV-seronegative.

The chain has TRBV6-6 and TRBJ2-7, with 7 bases fitting TRBD2. Germline CDR1 MNHNY, CDR2 SVGAGI (reference sequence). V lost 5 bases to trimming and J lost 12 bases; unmatched junction nucleotides: 7. The CDR3 has 11 amino acids. The CDR3, as DNA: TGTGCCAGCAGTCGCGCGGGGGAACCGTACTTC. It translates to CASSRAGEPYF.

The V and J genes are TRBV9 and TRBJ2-1; 10 nucleotides align to TRBD2. This CDR3 region has 18 residues. Germline V CDR1 and CDR2: SGDLS, YYNGEE. V lost 0 bases, J lost 7 bases, and 13 bases stayed unmatched. The CDR3 reads CASSVDERGGLRLNEQFF. The CDR3 nucleotides read TGTGCCAGCAGCGTAGATGAGCGGGGGGGACTCCGGTTGAATGAGCAGTTCTTC.

This chain links TRBV11-2 with TRBJ2-7; D perhaps matches TRBD2 (5 bases). The CDR3 covers 18 residues. Per the germline V gene, CDR1 is SGHAT and CDR2 is FQNNGV. The V and J ends lost 4 bases and 0 bases respectively, with 22 bases between them. The CDR3 protein is CASSSPFNFVGSSYEQYF. Here the CDR3 DNA reads TGTGCCAGCAGCTCCCCCTTTAATTTCGTAGGGAGCTCCTACGAGCAGTACTTC.

This clone was counted a few times. The chain has TRBV7-8 and TRBJ1-5; D is ambiguous. V lost 6 bases to trimming and J lost 4 bases, with 4 bases between them. There are 11 residues in the CDR3. Germline CDR1 is SGHVS and CDR2 is FQNEAQ. The CDR3 here is CASSPNQPQHF. The CDR3 nucleotides read TGTGCCAGCAGTCCAAATCAGCCCCAGCATTTT.

The chain uses TRBV9 and TRBJ2-1, with 9 bases that match TRBD2. This CDR3 is built from 18 residues. The V gene end was trimmed by 4 bases and the J gene end by 7 bases; junction bases not matched to a gene: 18. Germline V gives CDR1 SGDLS, CDR2 YYNGEE. CDR3 protein: CASSPAPTFAGGLNEQFF. CDR3 nucleotide sequence: TGTGCCAGCAGCCCAGCCCCCACTTTTGCGGGGGGGTTAAATGAGCAGTTCTTC.

V and J are TRBV27 and TRBJ1-2; D might be TRBD1 (6 bases). This CDR3 has 15 residues. Germline lookup yields CDR1 MNHEY and CDR2 SMNVEV (reference sequence). Trimming took 2 bases from V and 3 from J, leaving 13 bases between them. The CDR3 is CASSLTGTLDYGYTF. Written as DNA, the CDR3 is TGTGCCAGCAGTTTAACAGGGACTCTAGACTATGGCTACACCTTC.

The J gene is TRBJ2-1, the V gene TRBV2; TRBD2 aligns across 14 bases. The CDR3 runs to 16 residues. Germline CDR1 SNHLY, CDR2 FYNNEI. J was trimmed by 2 bases and V by 6 bases; bases with no gene match: 3. CDR3 residues: CASRTGLAGAYNEQFF. The CDR3 nucleotides are TGTGCCAGCAGGACGGGACTAGCGGGGGCCTACAATGAGCAGTTCTTC. Supplemented by reference TRBV2 and TRBJ2-1, the full variable domain reads EPEVTQTPSHQVTQMGQEVILRCVPISNHLYFYWYRQILGQKVEFLVSFYNNEISEKSEIFDDQFSVERPDGSNFTLKIRSTKLEDSAMYFCASRTGLAGAYNEQFFGPGTRLTVL.

The sample holds a few counts of this clone. This chain joins TRBV6-1 and TRBJ1-3, with a tentative D call TRBD1 (5 bases). The germline CDR1 and CDR2 sequences are MNHNS and SASEGT. V was shortened by 4 bases and J by 2 bases, with 18 bases between the two germline ends. This CDR3 is built from 17 residues. CDR3 in DNA: TGTGCCAGCAGTGTTGAAGCACCGGGGCACACTGGAAACACCATATATTTT. Protein product: CASSVEAPGHTGNTIYF.

The rearrangement uses TRBV11-2 and TRBJ2-7, with D unclear. CDR3 size: 13 residues. Germline assignment: CDR1 SGHAT and CDR2 FQNNGV. The V end lost 5 bases, the J end lost 7 bases, and 15 bases lay between the germline ends. In DNA form, the CDR3 reads TGTGCCAGCAGCCCCGATACGGTGTCGGAGCAGTACTTC. Its protein is CASSPDTVSEQYF.